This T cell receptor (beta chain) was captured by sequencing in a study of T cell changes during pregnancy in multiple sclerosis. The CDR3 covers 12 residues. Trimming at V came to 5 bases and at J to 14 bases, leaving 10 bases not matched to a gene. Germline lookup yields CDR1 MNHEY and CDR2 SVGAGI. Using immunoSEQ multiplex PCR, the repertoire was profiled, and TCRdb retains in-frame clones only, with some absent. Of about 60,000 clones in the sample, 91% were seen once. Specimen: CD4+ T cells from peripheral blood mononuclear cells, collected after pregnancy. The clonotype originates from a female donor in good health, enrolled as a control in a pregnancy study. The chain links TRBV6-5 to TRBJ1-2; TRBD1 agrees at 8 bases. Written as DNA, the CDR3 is TGTGCCAGCAGTCCACACGGACAGGGTGGGACCTTC. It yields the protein CASSPHGQGGTF.